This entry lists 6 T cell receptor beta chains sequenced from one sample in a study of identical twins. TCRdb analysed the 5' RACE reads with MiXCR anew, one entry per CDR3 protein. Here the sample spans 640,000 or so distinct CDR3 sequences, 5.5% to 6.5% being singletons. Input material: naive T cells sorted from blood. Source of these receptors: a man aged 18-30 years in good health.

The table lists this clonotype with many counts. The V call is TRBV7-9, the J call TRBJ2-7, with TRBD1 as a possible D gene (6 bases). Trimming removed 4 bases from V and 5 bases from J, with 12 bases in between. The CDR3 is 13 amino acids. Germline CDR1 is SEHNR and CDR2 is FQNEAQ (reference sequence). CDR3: CASSSTGYDEQYF. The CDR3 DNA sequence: TGTGCCAGCAGCTCAACAGGGTACGACGAGCAGTACTTC.

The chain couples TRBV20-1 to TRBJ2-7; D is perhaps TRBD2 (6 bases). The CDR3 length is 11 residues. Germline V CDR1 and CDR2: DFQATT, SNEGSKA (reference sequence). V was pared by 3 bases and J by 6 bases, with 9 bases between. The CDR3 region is CSASRETEQYF. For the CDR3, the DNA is TGCAGTGCTAGCCGGGAGACCGAGCAGTACTTC.

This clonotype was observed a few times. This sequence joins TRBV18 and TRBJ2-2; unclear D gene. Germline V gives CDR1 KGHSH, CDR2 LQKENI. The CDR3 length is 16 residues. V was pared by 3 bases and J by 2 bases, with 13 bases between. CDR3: CASSPSLPANTGELFF. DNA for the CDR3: TGTGCCAGCTCACCTAGCCTGCCAGCCAACACCGGGGAGCTGTTTTTT.

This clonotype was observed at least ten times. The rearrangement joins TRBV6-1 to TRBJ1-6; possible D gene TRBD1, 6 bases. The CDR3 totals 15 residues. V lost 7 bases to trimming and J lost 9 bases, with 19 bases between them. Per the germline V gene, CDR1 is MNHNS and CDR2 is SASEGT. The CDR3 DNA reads TGTGCCAGCACCTCGGACAGACTCCTCGTTTCACCCCTCCACTTT. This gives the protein CASTSDRLLVSPLHF.

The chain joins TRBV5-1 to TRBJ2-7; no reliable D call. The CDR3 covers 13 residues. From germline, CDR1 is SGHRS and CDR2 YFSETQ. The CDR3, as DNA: TGCGCCAGCATCTTGGCCAAAGGTTACGAGCAGTACGTC. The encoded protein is CASILAKGYEQYV.

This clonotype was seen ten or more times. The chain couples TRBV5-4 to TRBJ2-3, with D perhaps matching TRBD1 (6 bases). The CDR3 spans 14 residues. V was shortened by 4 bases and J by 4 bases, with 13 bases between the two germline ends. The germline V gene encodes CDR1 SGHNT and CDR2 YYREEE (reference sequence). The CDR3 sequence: CASSLGAGSDTQYF. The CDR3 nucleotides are TGTGCCAGCAGCCTGGGGGCAGGGTCAGATACGCAGTATTTT. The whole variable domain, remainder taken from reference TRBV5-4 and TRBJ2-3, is ETGVTQSPTHLIKTRGQQVTLRCSSQSGHNTVSWYQQALGQGPQFIFQYYREEENGRGNFPPRFSGLQFPNYSSELNVNALELDDSALYLCASSLGAGSDTQYFGPGTRLTVL.